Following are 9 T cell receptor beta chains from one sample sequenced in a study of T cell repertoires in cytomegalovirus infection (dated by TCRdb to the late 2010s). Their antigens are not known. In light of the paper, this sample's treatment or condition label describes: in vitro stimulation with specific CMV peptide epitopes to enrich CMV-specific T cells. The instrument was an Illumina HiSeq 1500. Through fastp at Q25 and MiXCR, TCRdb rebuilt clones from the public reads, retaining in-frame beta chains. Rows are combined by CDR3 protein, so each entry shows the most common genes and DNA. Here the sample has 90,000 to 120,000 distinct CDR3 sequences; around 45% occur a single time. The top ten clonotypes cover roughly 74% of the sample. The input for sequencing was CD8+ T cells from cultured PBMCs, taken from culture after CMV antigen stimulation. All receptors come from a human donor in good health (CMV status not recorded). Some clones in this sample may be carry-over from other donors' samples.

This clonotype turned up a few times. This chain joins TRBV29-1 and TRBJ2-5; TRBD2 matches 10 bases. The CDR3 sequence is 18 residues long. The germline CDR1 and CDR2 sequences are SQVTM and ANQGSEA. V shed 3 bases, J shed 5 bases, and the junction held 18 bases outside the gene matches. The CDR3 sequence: CSVDGERPFSGGLETQYF. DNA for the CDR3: TGCAGCGTTGATGGGGAACGCCCTTTTAGCGGGGGGCTGGAGACCCAGTACTTC.

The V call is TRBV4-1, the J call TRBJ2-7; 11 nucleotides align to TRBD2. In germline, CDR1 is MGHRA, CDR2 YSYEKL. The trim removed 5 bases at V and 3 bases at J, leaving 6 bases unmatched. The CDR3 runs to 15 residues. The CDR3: CASSYSSGGDYEQYF. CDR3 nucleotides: TGCGCCAGCAGCTATAGTAGCGGGGGGGACTACGAGCAGTACTTC.

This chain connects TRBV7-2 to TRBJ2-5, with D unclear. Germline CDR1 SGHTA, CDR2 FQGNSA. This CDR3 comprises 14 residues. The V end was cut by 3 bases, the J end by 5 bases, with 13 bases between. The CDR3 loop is CASSFSRAGETQYF. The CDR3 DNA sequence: TGTGCCAGCAGCTTCTCTAGGGCCGGGGAGACCCAGTACTTC.

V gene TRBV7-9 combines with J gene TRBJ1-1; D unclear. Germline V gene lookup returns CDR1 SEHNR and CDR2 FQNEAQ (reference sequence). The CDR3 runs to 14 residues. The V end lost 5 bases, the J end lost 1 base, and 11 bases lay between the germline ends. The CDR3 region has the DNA TGTGCCAGCAGCCTGCTCGAGGAGAACACTGAAGCTTTCTTT. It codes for CASSLLEENTEAFF.

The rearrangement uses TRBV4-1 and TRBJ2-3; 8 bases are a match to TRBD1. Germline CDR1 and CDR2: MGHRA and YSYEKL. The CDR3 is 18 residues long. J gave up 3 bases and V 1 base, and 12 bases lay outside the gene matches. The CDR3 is CASSQGPPGQGGTDTQYF. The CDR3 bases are TGCGCCAGCAGCCAAGGTCCGCCCGGACAGGGTGGTACAGATACGCAGTATTTT.

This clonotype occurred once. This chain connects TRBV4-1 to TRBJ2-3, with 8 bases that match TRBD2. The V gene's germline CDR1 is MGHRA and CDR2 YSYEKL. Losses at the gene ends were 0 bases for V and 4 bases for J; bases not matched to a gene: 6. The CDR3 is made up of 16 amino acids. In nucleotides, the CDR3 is TGCGCCAGCAGCCAAGAAGGCCTCGGGGGGGCAGATACGCAGTATTTT. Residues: CASSQEGLGGADTQYF.

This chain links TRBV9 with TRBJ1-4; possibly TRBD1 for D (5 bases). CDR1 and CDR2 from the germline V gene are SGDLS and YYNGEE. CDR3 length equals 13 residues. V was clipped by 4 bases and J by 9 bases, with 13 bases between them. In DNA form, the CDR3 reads TGTGCCAGCAGCCCCCCCGGGGGACAAAAACTGTTTTTT. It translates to CASSPPGGQKLFF.

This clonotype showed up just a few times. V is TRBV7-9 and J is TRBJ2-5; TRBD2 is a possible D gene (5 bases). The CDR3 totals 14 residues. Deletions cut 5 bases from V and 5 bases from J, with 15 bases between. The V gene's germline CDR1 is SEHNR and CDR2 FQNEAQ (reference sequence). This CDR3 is CASSRPTGIETQYF. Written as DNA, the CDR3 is TGTGCCAGCAGCCGTCCTACGGGAATTGAGACCCAGTACTTC.

The CDR3 coding sequence is TGTGCCAGCAGCTTAATAGGGGGACAGGGGATCACAGATACGCAGTATTTT. Encoded protein: CASSLIGGQGITDTQYF. The chain joins TRBV7-3 to TRBJ2-3, with TRBD1 matching over 10 bases. The CDR3 loop spans 17 amino acids. V was clipped by 1 base and J by 2 bases; unmatched bases: 6. CDR1 SGHTA and CDR2 FQGTGA come from the germline V gene.